The T cell receptor (beta chain) under discussion was sequenced for a study of shared clonotypes between healthy human individuals. Points from the study as a whole: Sequencing depth was a factor that was expected to affect clonotype sharing among donors.

Concerning this clone: What it recognizes is unknown.

The CDR3 is 13 amino acids. V was pared by 10 bases and J by 6 bases, with 8 bases of the junction left unmatched. The germline V gene encodes CDR1 MNHEY and CDR2 SVGAGI. Assay used: immunoSEQ multiplex PCR; TCRdb lists only in-frame clones, some missing. The data contain some 1 million clones, about 75% of them singletons. The chain joins TRBV6-5 to TRBJ2-7; 11 bases are shared with TRBD1. This sequence was found in a man aged 18 to 35 in good health. Sequences were obtained from memory CD4+ T cells sorted from blood. Subset described: CD45RA-negative fraction. CDR3 sequence reads: CATWGGTGGEQYF. The CDR3 region has the DNA TGTGCCACCTGGGGTGGGACAGGGGGCGAGCAGTACTTC.